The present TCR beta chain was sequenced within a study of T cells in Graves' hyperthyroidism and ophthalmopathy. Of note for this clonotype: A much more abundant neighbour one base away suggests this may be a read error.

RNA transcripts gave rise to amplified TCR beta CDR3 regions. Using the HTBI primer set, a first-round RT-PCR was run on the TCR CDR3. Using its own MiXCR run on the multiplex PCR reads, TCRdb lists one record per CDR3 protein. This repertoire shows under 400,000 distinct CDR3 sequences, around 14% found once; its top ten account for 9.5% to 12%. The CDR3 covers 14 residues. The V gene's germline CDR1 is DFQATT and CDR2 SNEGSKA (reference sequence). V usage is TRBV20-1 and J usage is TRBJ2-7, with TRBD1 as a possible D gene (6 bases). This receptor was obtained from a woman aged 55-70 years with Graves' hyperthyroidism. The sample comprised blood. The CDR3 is CSDRGARGSYEQYF. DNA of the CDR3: TGCAGTGATAGAGGAGCCAGGGGCTCCTACGAGCAGTACTTC.